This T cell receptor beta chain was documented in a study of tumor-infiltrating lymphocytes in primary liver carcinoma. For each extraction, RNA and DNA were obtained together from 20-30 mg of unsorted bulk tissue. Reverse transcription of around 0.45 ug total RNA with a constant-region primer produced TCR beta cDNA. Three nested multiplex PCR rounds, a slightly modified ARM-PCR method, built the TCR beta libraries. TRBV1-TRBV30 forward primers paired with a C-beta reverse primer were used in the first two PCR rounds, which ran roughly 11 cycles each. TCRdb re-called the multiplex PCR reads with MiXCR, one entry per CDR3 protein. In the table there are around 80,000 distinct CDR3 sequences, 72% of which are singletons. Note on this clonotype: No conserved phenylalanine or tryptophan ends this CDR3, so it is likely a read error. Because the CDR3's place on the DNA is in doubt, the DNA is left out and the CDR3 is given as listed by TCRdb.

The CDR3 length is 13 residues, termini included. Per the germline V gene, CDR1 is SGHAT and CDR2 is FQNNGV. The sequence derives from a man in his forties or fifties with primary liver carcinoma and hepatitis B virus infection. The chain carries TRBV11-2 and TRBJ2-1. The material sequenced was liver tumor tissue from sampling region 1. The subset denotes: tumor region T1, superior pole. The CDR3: CASNLNDAYELFI.